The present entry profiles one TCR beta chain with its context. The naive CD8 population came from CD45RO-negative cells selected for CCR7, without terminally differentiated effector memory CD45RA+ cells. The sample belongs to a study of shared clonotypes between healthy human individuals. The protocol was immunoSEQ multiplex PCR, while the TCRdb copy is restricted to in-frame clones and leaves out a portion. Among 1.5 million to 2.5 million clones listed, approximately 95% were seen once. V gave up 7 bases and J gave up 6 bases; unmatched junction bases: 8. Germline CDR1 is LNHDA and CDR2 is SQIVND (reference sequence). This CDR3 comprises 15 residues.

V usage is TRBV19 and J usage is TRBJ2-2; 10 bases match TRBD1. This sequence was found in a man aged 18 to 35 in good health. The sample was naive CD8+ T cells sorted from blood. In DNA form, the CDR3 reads TGTGCCAGTACCCAGCCGGACAGGGGGTCCGGGGAGCTGTTTTTT. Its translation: CASTQPDRGSGELFF.